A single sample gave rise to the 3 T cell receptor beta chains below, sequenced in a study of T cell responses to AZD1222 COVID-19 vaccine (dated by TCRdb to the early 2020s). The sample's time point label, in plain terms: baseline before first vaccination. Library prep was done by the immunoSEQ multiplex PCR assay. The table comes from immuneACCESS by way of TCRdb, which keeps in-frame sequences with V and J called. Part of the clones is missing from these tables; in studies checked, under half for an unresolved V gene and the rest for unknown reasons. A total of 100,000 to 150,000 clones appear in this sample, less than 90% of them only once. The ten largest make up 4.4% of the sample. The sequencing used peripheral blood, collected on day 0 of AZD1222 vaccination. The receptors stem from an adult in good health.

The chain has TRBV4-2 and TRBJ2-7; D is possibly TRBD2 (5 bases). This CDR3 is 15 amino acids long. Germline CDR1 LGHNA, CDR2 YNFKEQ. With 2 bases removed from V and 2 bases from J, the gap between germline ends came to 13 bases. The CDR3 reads CASSQPGMVAYEQYF. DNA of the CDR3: TGTGCCAGCAGCCAACCGGGAATGGTTGCCTACGAGCAGTACTTC.

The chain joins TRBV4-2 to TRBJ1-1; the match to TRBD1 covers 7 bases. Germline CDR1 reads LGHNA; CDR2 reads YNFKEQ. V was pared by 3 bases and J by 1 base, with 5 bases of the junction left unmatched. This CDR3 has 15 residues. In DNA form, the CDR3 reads TGTGCCAGCAGCCAGGGGACAGAGCCGAACACTGAAGCTTTCTTT. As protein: CASSQGTEPNTEAFF.

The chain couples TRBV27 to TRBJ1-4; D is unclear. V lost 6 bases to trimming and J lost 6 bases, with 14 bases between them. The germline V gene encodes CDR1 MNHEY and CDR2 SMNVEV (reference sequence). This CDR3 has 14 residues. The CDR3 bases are TGTGCCAGCAGGAAAGGCAGGTCGGATGAAAAACTGTTTTTT. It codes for CASRKGRSDEKLFF.